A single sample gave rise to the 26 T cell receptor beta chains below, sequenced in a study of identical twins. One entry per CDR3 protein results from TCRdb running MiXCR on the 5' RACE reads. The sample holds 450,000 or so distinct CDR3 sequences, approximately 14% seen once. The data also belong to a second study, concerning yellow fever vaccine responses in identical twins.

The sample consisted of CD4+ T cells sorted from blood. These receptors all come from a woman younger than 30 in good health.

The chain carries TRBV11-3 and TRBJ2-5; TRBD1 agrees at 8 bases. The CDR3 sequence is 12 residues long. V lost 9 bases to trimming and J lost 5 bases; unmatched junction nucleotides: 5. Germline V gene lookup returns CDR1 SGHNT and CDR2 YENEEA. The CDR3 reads CASSGGKETQYF. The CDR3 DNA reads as TGTGCCAGTTCAGGGGGCAAGGAGACCCAGTACTTC.

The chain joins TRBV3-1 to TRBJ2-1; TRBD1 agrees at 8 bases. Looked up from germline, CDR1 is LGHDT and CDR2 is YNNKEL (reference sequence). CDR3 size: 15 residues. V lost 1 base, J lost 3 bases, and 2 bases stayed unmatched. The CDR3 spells CASSQGTGGYNEQFF. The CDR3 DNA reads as TGTGCCAGCAGCCAAGGAACAGGGGGCTACAATGAGCAGTTCTTC.

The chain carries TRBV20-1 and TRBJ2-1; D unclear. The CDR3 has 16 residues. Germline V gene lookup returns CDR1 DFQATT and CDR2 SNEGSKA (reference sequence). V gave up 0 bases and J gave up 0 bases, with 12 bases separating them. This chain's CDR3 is CSAREASVSSYNEQFF. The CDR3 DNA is TGCAGTGCTAGAGAGGCGAGCGTCAGCTCCTACAATGAGCAGTTCTTC.

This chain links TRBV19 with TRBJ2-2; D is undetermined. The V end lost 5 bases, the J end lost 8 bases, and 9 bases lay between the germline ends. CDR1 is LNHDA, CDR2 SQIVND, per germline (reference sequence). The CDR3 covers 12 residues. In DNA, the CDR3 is TGTGCCAGTAGTGCCGTCATGGGGGAGCTGTTTTTT. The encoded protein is CASSAVMGELFF.

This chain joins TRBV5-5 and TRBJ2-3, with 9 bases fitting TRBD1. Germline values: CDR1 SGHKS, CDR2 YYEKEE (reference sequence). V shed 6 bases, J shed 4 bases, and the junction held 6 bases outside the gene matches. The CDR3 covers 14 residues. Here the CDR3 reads CASTWDRVPDTQYF. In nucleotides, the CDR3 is TGTGCCAGCACTTGGGACAGGGTCCCAGATACGCAGTATTTT.

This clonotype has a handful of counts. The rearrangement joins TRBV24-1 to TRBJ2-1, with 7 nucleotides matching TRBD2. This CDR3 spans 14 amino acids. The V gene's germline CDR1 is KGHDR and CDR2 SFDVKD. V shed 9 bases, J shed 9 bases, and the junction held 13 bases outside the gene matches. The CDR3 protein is CATGRAGPEAEQFF. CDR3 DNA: TGTGCCACCGGGAGGGCAGGGCCAGAGGCTGAGCAGTTCTTC.

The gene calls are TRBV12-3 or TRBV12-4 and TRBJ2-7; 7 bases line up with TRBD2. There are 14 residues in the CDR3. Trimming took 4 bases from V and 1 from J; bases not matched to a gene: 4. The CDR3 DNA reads TGTGCCAGCAGTTCTCCGGGACTATCCTACGAGCAGTACTTC. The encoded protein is CASSSPGLSYEQYF.

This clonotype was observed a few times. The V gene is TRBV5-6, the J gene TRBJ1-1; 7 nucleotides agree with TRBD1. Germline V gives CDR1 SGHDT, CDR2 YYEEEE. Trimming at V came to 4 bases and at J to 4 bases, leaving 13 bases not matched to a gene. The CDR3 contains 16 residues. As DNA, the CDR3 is TGTGCCAGCAGCCCCCCAAGACAGGGAACCACCACTGAAGCTTTCTTT. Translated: CASSPPRQGTTTEAFF. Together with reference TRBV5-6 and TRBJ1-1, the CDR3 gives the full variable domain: DAGVTQSPTHLIKTRGQQVTLRCSPKSGHDTVSWYQQALGQGPQFIFQYYEEEERQRGNFPDRFSGHQFPNYSSELNVNALLLGDSALYLCASSPPRQGTTTEAFFGQGTRLTVV.

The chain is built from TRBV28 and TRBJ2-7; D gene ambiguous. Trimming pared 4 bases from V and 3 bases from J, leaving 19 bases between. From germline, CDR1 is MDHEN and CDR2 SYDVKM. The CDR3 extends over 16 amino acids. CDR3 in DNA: TGTGCCAGCAGTTCTTCCTACACCTCAACGGGCTACGAGCAGTACTTC. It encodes CASSSSYTSTGYEQYF.

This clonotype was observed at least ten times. CDR3 region: CASSQVGQYTGELFF. Written as DNA, the CDR3 is TGCGCCAGCAGCCAAGTTGGTCAGTACACCGGGGAGCTGTTTTTT. The chain combines TRBV4-1 with TRBJ2-2; no definite D call. CDR1 and CDR2 (germline): MGHRA, YSYEKL. V was clipped by 1 base and J by 3 bases, with 9 bases between them. The CDR3 covers 15 residues.

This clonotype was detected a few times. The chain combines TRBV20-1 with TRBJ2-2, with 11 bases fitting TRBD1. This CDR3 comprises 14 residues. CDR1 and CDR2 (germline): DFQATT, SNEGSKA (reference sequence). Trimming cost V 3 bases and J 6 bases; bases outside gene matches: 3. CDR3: CSARDRGPAGELFF. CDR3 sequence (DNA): TGCAGTGCTAGGGACAGGGGGCCGGCCGGGGAGCTGTTTTTT.

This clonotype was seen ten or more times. DNA for the CDR3: TGTGCCAGCAGGCACGACAGGGGGCGTTCGGTCGGGGAGCTGTTTTTT. Residues: CASRHDRGRSVGELFF. The chain employs TRBV7-2 and TRBJ2-2; 10 bases align to TRBD1. With 6 bases clipped from V and 7 bases from J, the junction kept 11 bases outside the gene matches. This CDR3 has 16 amino acids. The germline CDR1 and CDR2 sequences are SGHTA and FQGNSA.

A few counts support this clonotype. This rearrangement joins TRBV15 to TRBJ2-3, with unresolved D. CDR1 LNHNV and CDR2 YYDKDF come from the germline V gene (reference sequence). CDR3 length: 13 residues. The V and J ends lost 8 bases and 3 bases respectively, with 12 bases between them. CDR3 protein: CATRSGITDTQYF. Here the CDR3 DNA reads TGTGCCACCCGGAGTGGGATAACAGATACGCAGTATTTT.

CDR3 sequence reads: CASTNDSPNTGELFF. The DNA for the CDR3 is TGCGCCAGCACCAACGACTCACCGAACACCGGGGAGCTGTTTTTT. The chain links TRBV5-1 to TRBJ2-2, with D uncertain. CDR3 size: 15 residues. Germline V gene lookup returns CDR1 SGHRS and CDR2 YFSETQ. V dropped 6 bases and J dropped 0 bases, with 12 bases sitting between them.

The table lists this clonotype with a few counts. The CDR3 DNA reads TGCGCCAGCAGTGAGTGGGGGACAGCCTCCTACGAGCAGTACTTC. Its translation is CASSEWGTASYEQYF. The chain uses TRBV10-1 and TRBJ2-7, with 7 bases matching TRBD1. The CDR3 sequence is 15 residues long. Germline V CDR1 and CDR2: WNHNN, SYGVQD (reference sequence). The J segment lost 0 bases and the V segment lost 1 base, leaving 3 bases of the junction unmatched.

DNA for the CDR3: TGTGCCAGCAGCTTTTTACGGGGTAGCGGGAGGTCAGATACGCAGTATTTT. It is translated as CASSFLRGSGRSDTQYF. The chain recombines TRBV7-9 with TRBJ2-3; 10 bases fit TRBD2. Germline assignment: CDR1 SEHNR and CDR2 FQNEAQ (reference sequence). J lost 4 bases, V lost 3 bases, and 10 bases had no gene match. There are 17 residues in the CDR3. Full variable domain (outside the CDR3, taken from reference TRBV7-9 and TRBJ2-3): DTGVSQNPRHKITKRGQNVTFRCDPISEHNRLYWYRQTLGQGPEFLTYFQNEAQLEKSRLLSDRFSAERPKGSFSTLEIQRTEQGDSAMYLCASSFLRGSGRSDTQYFGPGTRLTVL.

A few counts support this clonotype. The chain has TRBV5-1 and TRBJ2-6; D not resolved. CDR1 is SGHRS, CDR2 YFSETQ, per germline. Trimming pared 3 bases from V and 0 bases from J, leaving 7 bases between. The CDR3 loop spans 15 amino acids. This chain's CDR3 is CASSSQDSGANVLTF. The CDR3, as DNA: TGCGCCAGCAGCTCGCAGGACTCTGGGGCCAACGTCCTGACTTTC.

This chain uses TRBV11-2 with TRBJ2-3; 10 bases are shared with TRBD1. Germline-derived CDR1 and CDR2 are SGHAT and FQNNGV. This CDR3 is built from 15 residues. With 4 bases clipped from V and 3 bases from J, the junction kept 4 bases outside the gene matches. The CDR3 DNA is TGTGCCAGCAGCTCCGGGGACAGGGGAACAGATACGCAGTATTTT. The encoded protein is CASSSGDRGTDTQYF.

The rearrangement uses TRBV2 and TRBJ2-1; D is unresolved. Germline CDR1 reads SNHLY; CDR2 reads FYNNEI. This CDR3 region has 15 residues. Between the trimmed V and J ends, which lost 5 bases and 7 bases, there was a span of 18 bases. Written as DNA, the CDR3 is TGTGCCAGCAGTCCCCAGACCCTAGGGCTAAATGAGCAGTTCTTC. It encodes CASSPQTLGLNEQFF.

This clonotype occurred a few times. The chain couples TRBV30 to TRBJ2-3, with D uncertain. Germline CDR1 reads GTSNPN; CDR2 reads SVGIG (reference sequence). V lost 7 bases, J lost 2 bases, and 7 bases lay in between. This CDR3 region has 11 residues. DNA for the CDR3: TGTGCCTCTAAGTCCACAGATACGCAGTATTTT. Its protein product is CASKSTDTQYF.

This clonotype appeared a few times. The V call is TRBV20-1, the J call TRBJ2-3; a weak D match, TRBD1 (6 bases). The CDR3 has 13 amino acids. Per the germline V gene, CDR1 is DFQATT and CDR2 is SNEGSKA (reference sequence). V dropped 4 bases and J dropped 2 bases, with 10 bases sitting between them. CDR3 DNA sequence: TGCAGTGCTATGGGACAACACACAGATACGCAGTATTTT. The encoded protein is CSAMGQHTDTQYF.

The CDR3 DNA reads as TGTGCCAGCAGGCGGCGGGGGGCCTCGGATACGCAGTATTTT. Translation: CASRRRGASDTQYF. The chain carries TRBV6-1 and TRBJ2-3, with 8 bases identical to TRBD2. CDR1 and CDR2 (germline): MNHNS, SASEGT. V trimming: 6 bases; J trimming: 6 bases; junction bases outside the gene matches: 8. This CDR3 has 14 amino acids.

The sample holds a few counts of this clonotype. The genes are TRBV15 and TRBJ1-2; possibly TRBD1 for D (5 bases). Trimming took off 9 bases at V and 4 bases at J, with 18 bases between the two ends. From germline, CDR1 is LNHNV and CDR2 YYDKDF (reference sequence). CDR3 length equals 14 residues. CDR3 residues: CATQQGGAGYGYTF. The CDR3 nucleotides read TGTGCCACGCAGCAGGGAGGGGCTGGCTATGGCTACACCTTC.

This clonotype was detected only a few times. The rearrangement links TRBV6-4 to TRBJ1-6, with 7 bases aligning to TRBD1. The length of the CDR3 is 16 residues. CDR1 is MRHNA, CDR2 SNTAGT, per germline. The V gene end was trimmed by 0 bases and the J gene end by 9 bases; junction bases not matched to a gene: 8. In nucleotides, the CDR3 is TGTGCCAGCAGTGACTCGACAGGGTTGTTAGGTTCACCCCTCCACTTT. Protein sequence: CASSDSTGLLGSPLHF.

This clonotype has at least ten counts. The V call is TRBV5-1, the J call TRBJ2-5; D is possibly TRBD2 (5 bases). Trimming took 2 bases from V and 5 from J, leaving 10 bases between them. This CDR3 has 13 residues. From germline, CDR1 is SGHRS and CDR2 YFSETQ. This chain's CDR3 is CASSLSRRETQYF. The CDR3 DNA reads TGCGCCAGCAGCTTATCACGGAGGGAGACCCAGTACTTC. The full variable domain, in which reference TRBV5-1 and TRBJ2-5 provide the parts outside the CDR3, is KAGVTQTPRYLIKTRGQQVTLSCSPISGHRSVSWYQQTPGQGLQFLFEYFSETQRNKGNFPGRFSGRQFSNSRSEMNVSTLELGDSALYLCASSLSRRETQYFGPGTRLLVL.

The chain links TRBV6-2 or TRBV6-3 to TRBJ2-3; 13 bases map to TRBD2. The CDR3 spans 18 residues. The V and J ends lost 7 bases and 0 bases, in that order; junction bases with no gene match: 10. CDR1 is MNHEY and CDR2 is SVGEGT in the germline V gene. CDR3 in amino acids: CASKRTSGRVLSTDTQYF. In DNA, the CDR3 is TGTGCCAGCAAAAGGACTAGCGGGAGAGTTCTAAGCACAGATACGCAGTATTTT.